These 23 T cell receptor beta chains were sequenced from one sample in a study of blood T cell repertoires in COVID-19. TCRdb keeps only in-frame clones here, not all; method: immunoSEQ multiplex PCR. This sample yields roughly 88,000 clones, of which about 83% are seen a single time; 15% to 20% belongs to the top ten. The sample was peripheral blood. The origin of the receptors is a woman aged 60-70 years with COVID-19, enrolled during active disease.

The chain uses TRBV2 and TRBJ1-3; TRBD1 agrees at 9 bases. The ends lost 0 bases at V and 3 bases at J; junction bases unmatched: 3. The CDR3 is made up of 16 amino acids. The germline V gene encodes CDR1 SNHLY and CDR2 FYNNEI. The CDR3 bases are TGTGCCAGCAGTGAAGCCACAGGGGGCTATGGAAACACCATATATTTT. Protein: CASSEATGGYGNTIYF.

The chain uses TRBV6-2 or TRBV6-3 and TRBJ1-3, with D tentatively TRBD1 (5 bases). Germline V gives CDR1 MNHEY, CDR2 SVGEGT. Trimming pared 6 bases from V and 4 bases from J, leaving 16 bases between. This CDR3 has 15 residues. The CDR3: CASSRDSLAGNTIYF. The CDR3 nucleotides read TGTGCCAGCAGCCGCGACAGCCTCGCAGGAAACACCATATATTTT.

J is TRBJ1-1 and V is TRBV7-2; TRBD1 matches 10 bases. Germline CDR1 is SGHTA and CDR2 is FQGNSA. This CDR3 comprises 18 residues. V lost 2 bases and J lost 0; bases outside the gene matches: 9. The CDR3 protein is CASSLMGQGLGMNTEAFF. As DNA, the CDR3 is TGTGCCAGCAGCTTAATGGGACAGGGGCTTGGTATGAACACTGAAGCTTTCTTT.

The V call is TRBV14, the J call TRBJ1-1; D is uncertain. Germline assignment: CDR1 SGHDN and CDR2 FVKESK. V lost 4 bases and J 1 base, leaving 7 bases between the germline ends. This CDR3 has 13 residues. The CDR3 spells CASSPQENTEAFF. CDR3 nucleotides: TGTGCCAGCAGCCCCCAGGAGAACACTGAAGCTTTCTTT.

The chain couples TRBV5-4 to TRBJ2-1, with TRBD1 matching 7 bases. Trimming took 0 bases from V and 1 from J; bases not matched to a gene: 7. This CDR3 has 17 amino acids. Per germline, CDR1 SGHNT and CDR2 YYREEE (reference sequence). The CDR3 loop reads CASSLGQGPFSYNEQFF. DNA for the CDR3: TGTGCCAGCAGCTTGGGACAGGGTCCCTTTTCCTACAATGAGCAGTTCTTC.

The chain recombines TRBV6-5 with TRBJ1-2, with TRBD1 as a possible D gene (6 bases). This CDR3 comprises 13 residues. Germline values: CDR1 MNHEY, CDR2 SVGAGI. V shed 6 bases and J shed 6 bases, with 14 bases lying between them. The CDR3: CASSYRAGNGYTF. The CDR3 DNA reads as TGTGCCAGCAGCTACAGGGCGGGTAATGGCTACACCTTC.

The chain employs TRBV6-1 and TRBJ2-7, with D uncertain. The germline V gene encodes CDR1 MNHNS and CDR2 SASEGT. The CDR3 is made up of 16 amino acids. The V end lost 2 bases, the J end lost 2 bases, and 16 bases lay between the germline ends. CDR3 nucleotide sequence: TGTGCCAGCAGTGAAAGTCTACTCCACGTAACCTACGAGCAGTACTTC. Translation gives CASSESLLHVTYEQYF.

The rearrangement uses TRBV3-1 (or the pseudogene TRBV3-2) and TRBJ2-2, with 8 bases fitting TRBD1. This CDR3 contains 19 residues. Germline CDR1 reads LGHDT; CDR2 reads YNNKEL (reference sequence). After removal of 1 base from V and 6 bases from J, the junction contained 16 bases not matched to a gene. CDR3 loop: CASSQAMARGRSGAGELFF. Here the CDR3 DNA reads TGTGCCAGCAGCCAAGCAATGGCCAGGGGGCGAAGTGGGGCCGGGGAGCTGTTTTTT.

This chain connects TRBV6-5 to TRBJ2-3, with TRBD1 as a possible D gene (5 bases). V shed 10 bases and J shed 0 bases, with 11 bases lying between them. The CDR3 is made up of 13 amino acids. In germline, CDR1 is MNHEY, CDR2 SVGAGI. The CDR3 nucleotides are TGTGCCACCCAGGGTCGGAGCACAGATACGCAGTATTTT. Its translation: CATQGRSTDTQYF.

This clone appeared a few times. The V call is TRBV11-1, the J call TRBJ1-1, with TRBD1 as a possible D gene (5 bases). CDR1 SGHAT and CDR2 FQDESV come from the germline V gene (reference sequence). Trimming took 1 base from V and 3 from J, leaving 15 bases between them. The CDR3 sequence is 16 residues long. CDR3 amino acids: CASSLEGWGADTEAFF. The CDR3 DNA is TGTGCCAGCAGCTTAGAGGGGTGGGGCGCGGACACTGAAGCTTTCTTT.

The chain employs TRBV6-5 and TRBJ1-2, with TRBD1 matching 7 bases. This CDR3 is 15 amino acids long. V shed 7 bases, J shed 3 bases, and the junction held 11 bases outside the gene matches. Germline CDR1 is MNHEY and CDR2 is SVGAGI. This CDR3 reads CASTGRQGRDYGYTF. CDR3 nucleotide sequence: TGTGCCAGCACCGGCAGACAGGGAAGGGACTATGGCTACACCTTC.

The V call is TRBV7-8, the J call TRBJ2-7; D might be TRBD1 (7 bases). CDR1 is SGHVS, CDR2 FQNEAQ, per germline. Trimming took 4 bases from V and 11 from J, leaving 21 bases between them. The CDR3 runs 14 residues. The CDR3 DNA sequence: TGTGCCAGCAGCTCCTATACCGGGAGCAGGGGGGAGTACTTC. Residues: CASSSYTGSRGEYF.

The chain couples TRBV7-9 to TRBJ1-4; 8 bases are shared with TRBD1. Germline lookup yields CDR1 SEHNR and CDR2 FQNEAQ (reference sequence). The ends lost 1 base at V and 5 bases at J; junction bases unmatched: 3. CDR3 length: 15 amino acids. The CDR3 DNA follows: TGTGCCAGCAGCTTAGGGGACAGGATAAATGAAAAACTGTTTTTT. Amino acids: CASSLGDRINEKLFF.

The V gene is TRBV19, the J gene TRBJ1-4, with 7 bases aligning to TRBD1. V lost 3 bases to trimming and J lost 8 bases; unmatched junction nucleotides: 9. Germline CDR1 LNHDA, CDR2 SQIVND (reference sequence). This CDR3 comprises 15 residues. Here the CDR3 DNA reads TGTGCCAGTAGTATTGCCGGGACAGTGGTAGAAAAACTGTTTTTT. As protein: CASSIAGTVVEKLFF.

V and J are TRBV7-9 and TRBJ1-2; a weak D match, TRBD1 (6 bases). Germline CDR1 reads SEHNR; CDR2 reads FQNEAQ (reference sequence). The CDR3 runs 15 residues. Trimming removed 0 bases from V and 2 bases from J, with 10 bases in between. CDR3 in DNA: TGTGCCAGCAGCTTAGCCCTCACAGGGAACTATGGCTACACCTTC. Translated: CASSLALTGNYGYTF.

The chain has TRBV20-1 and TRBJ2-4; D possibly corresponds to TRBD2 (5 bases). The V end lost 3 bases, the J end lost 0 bases, and 18 bases lay between the germline ends. The CDR3 is made up of 17 amino acids. Germline V lookup: CDR1 DFQATT, CDR2 SNEGSKA (reference sequence). The CDR3 DNA reads TGCAGTGCTAGTCGGGATACCCCTTTAATAGCCAAAAACATTCAGTACTTC. It codes for CSASRDTPLIAKNIQYF.

This clone has a handful of counts. The chain employs TRBV5-1 and TRBJ1-6, with D possibly TRBD1 on 6 matching bases. The CDR3 has 15 residues. Deletions cut 4 bases from V and 7 bases from J, with 15 bases between. Germline V lookup: CDR1 SGHRS, CDR2 YFSETQ. The CDR3 loop reads CASSPRDTSNSPLHF. In nucleotides, the CDR3 is TGCGCCAGCAGCCCCCGGGACACGTCAAATTCACCCCTCCACTTT. The full variable domain, rest sourced from reference TRBV5-1 and TRBJ1-6, is KAGVTQTPRYLIKTRGQQVTLSCSPISGHRSVSWYQQTPGQGLQFLFEYFSETQRNKGNFPGRFSGRQFSNSRSEMNVSTLELGDSALYLCASSPRDTSNSPLHFGNGTRLTVT.

This clone was picked up a small number of times. The rearrangement links TRBV6-2 or TRBV6-3 to TRBJ2-2; D uncertain. Trimming took off 2 bases at V and 1 base at J, with 14 bases between the two ends. The length of the CDR3 is 17 residues. Per the germline V gene, CDR1 is MNHEY and CDR2 is SVGEGT. The CDR3 region has the DNA TGTGCCAGCAGTTACCCTCTTCAACAGATGAACACCGGGGAGCTGTTTTTT. It specifies CASSYPLQQMNTGELFF.

The rearrangement links TRBV7-2 to TRBJ1-4; D might be TRBD1 (6 bases). Trimming removed 5 bases from V and 3 bases from J, with 13 bases in between. CDR3 length equals 15 residues. Germline CDR1 is SGHTA and CDR2 is FQGNSA. The CDR3 sequence is CASSISGAPNEKLFF. CDR3 DNA sequence: TGTGCCAGCAGCATCTCAGGGGCCCCTAATGAAAAACTGTTTTTT.

The genes are TRBV18 and TRBJ2-7; 11 bases fit TRBD1. The CDR3 runs to 14 residues. V lost 5 bases to trimming and J lost 5 bases; unmatched junction nucleotides: 5. CDR1 is KGHSH and CDR2 is LQKENI in the germline V gene. The CDR3 region has the DNA TGTGCCAGCTCATCAGGACAGGGGGCCCACGAGCAGTACTTC. Protein: CASSSGQGAHEQYF. The full variable domain, its missing parts supplied by reference TRBV18 and TRBJ2-7, is NAGVMQNPRHLVRRRGQEARLRCSPMKGHSHVYWYRQLPEEGLKFMVYLQKENIIDESGMPKERFSAEFPKEGPSILRIQQVVRGDSAAYFCASSSGQGAHEQYFGPGTRLTVT.

The rearrangement joins TRBV4-3 to TRBJ1-2, with D possibly matching TRBD1 (5 bases). Germline loops: CDR1 LGHNA, CDR2 YSLEER. There are 16 residues in the CDR3. V lost 0 bases, J lost 4 bases, and 15 bases lay in between. CDR3 DNA: TGCGCCAGCAGCCAAGATTTTGGCAGGGCCAGCTATGGCTACACCTTC. It encodes CASSQDFGRASYGYTF.

Only a few counts were recorded for this clone. This chain connects TRBV11-2 to TRBJ1-1; tentatively, D is TRBD1 (5 bases). V shed 4 bases and J shed 6 bases, with 9 bases lying between them. Germline loops: CDR1 SGHAT, CDR2 FQNNGV. The CDR3 totals 12 residues. The CDR3 sequence: CASSSRVAEAFF. DNA of the CDR3: TGTGCCAGCAGCTCCAGGGTCGCTGAAGCTTTCTTT.

The chain employs TRBV7-9 and TRBJ2-3; D uncertain. Germline CDR1 SEHNR, CDR2 FQNEAQ (reference sequence). The CDR3 covers 12 residues. V lost 5 bases and J lost 7, with 10 bases in between. The CDR3 spells CASSPNSYTQYF. CDR3 DNA: TGTGCCAGCAGCCCAAATAGCTATACGCAGTATTTT.